What follows is one T cell receptor beta chain and its context. Its antigen remains unidentified. No qualities accompany the bases; no much larger clone lies one base away. The CDR3 spans 16 residues, from the cysteine through the phenylalanine. Only the CDR3 DNA is retained, 48 bases long and in frame from the first base. V is cut back by 2 bases and J by 3 bases, with 4 bases in the junction unmatched. Taken from the germline V gene, the CDR1 and CDR2 loops are SNHLY and FYNNEI. This sample was included in a study of identical twins (dated by TCRdb to the mid-2010s). For context, the study as a whole: The study deep-sequenced TCR alpha and beta repertoires from monozygotic twins, unrelated adults of various ages and cord blood to test whether fetal clonotypes persist. Replicate twin experiments were performed at different times using different library preparation protocols to rule out contamination. The paper as a whole reports these results and caveats: Abundant cord blood beta clonotypes had fewer insertions, young adult naive repertoires showed a similar but weaker trend, and memory repertoires showed no such trend. A weaker excess of twin sharing was found in beta out-of-frame sequences because the signal-to-noise ratio was lowered by fewer shared sequences. Invariant T cells such as MAIT and iNKT could partly confound zero-insertion analyses, though diverse VJ usage argued against this for most clonotypes. Compared with coincidental sharing between unrelated individuals, an excess of low generation-probability sequences was observed among out-of-frame TCR alpha sequences shared between twins. Because the same donors could not be followed over many years, the conclusions relied on cross-sectional statistical analysis. Out-of-frame TCR alpha sharing in monozygotic twins was systematically underestimated by recombination models, whereas sharing between unrelated individuals was in agreement with the recombination models.

Only healthy Caucasian donors were included. The receptor library was made with 5' RACE. Sequencing was performed on an Illumina HiSeq 2000. A universal primer binding site was added through template switching, and the final cDNA carried a unique molecular identifier so that TCR cDNA molecules could be counted accurately. Specific primers in the conserved constant-segment region were used to synthesize first-strand cDNA for TCR alpha and beta chains. Each cDNA library was double barcoded, with a SMART-Mk sample barcode plus Illumina barcodes, to control for contamination. Two successive PCR steps introduced TruSeq adapter sequences along with Illumina sample barcodes. Sequencing of the TCR alpha and beta cDNA libraries was done on the Illumina HiSeq platform using custom primers. From the authors' description of their analysis: MiGEC was used to process raw reads and extract unique molecular identifiers, and MiXCR was used to find CDR3 positions. Recombination models were inferred per individual with the repgenHMM and IGoR tools using an EM algorithm. Shared clonotypes were analyzed with the tcR package in R, and sharing was normalized by the product of cloneset sizes. To study raw recombination without the effects of thymic and clonal selection, out-of-frame nonproductive sequences were analyzed. Using fastp at Q25 and MiXCR, TCRdb reprocessed the public reads and kept productive beta chains. Every entry covers one CDR3 protein and lists the most common genes and DNA from its rows. The V and J calls were determined by TCRdb, not by the authors. The sample data list 1.5 million or so distinct CDR3 sequences, and roughly 35% of these were observed just once. The ten largest clones represent about 0.25% of the sample.

This clonotype was obtained from a newborn girl in good health. This chain is built from TRBV2 and TRBJ2-1; 10 junctional bases match TRBD1. Sequenced sample: cord blood. CDR3 region: CASSEWWTGGYNEQFF. The bases read TGTGCCAGCAGTGAATGGTGGACAGGGGGCTACAATGAGCAGTTCTTC.